What follows is one T cell receptor (beta chain) and its context. Its antigen is unidentified. The sample belongs to a study of shared clonotypes between healthy human individuals. General observations from the study: The generation probabilities recorded for non-shared clonotypes fell below those of clonotypes shared by all four donors.

Per germline, CDR1 MNHNY and CDR2 SVGAGI (reference sequence). CDR3 length: 13 residues. V was pared by 2 bases and J by 5 bases, with 7 bases between. As defined, naive CD8 cells were CD45RO-negative and positively selected for CCR7, with terminally differentiated effector memory CD45RA+ cells excluded. DNA at 200 ng, 25,000 to 35,000 T cell genomes, went into sorted-subset replicate PCRs. Sequenced by immunoSEQ multiplex PCR; TCRdb stores in-frame clones only, minus some. Of hundreds of thousands of clones in the sample, 96% were seen once. The sample comprised naive CD8+ T cells sorted from blood. V is TRBV6-6 and J is TRBJ1-5; the D is unclear. This TCR was sampled from a woman aged 25 to 45 in good health. The CDR3 loop reads CASSYMPDQPQHF. The CDR3 region has the DNA TGTGCCAGCAGTTACATGCCTGATCAGCCCCAGCATTTT.